This T cell receptor beta chain was profiled in a study of cytomegalovirus exposure and HLA in healthy donors. Points from the study as a whole: First-cohort TCR clusters tended to co-occur in the 130 or so validation repertoires, a later analysis found. Rare TCR sequences dominated, though some public TCRs recurred in many donors.

Germline CDR1 MNHEY, CDR2 SVGAGI. V lost 4 bases to trimming and J lost 3 bases, with 19 bases between them. The CDR3 covers 16 residues. Of note for this clone: Its matching antigen is unknown.

Separation from the roughly 670-subject first cohort characterized the roughly 110-subject validation cohort, to which the donors belonged. Assay used: immunoSEQ multiplex PCR; TCRdb lists only in-frame clones, some missing. The sample holds fewer than 65,000 clones, 85% to 90% seen once. The origin of this receptor is a woman aged 18 to 35 in good health and CMV-seronegative. Sequenced input: PBMCs. The rearrangement uses TRBV6-5 and TRBJ2-7; a weak D match, TRBD1 (5 bases). CDR3 nucleotide sequence: TGTGCCAGCAGTTGCTTTGTCCAAAGGGGTTGCTACGAGCAGTACTTC. Its translation: CASSCFVQRGCYEQYF.